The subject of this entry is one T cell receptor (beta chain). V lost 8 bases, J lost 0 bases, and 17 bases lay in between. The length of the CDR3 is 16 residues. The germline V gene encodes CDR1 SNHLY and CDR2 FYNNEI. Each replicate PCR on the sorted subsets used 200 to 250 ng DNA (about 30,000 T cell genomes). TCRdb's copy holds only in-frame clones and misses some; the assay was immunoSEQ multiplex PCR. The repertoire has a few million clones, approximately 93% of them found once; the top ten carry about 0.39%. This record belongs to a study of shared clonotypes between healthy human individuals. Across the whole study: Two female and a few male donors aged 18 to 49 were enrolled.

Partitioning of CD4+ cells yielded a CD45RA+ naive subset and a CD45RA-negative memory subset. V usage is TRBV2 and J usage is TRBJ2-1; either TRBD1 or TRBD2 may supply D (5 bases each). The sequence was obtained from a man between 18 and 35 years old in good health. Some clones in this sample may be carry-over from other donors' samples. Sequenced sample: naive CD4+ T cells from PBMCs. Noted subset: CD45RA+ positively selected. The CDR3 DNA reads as TGTGCCAGCGACCGGTCGGGGCGAGACTCCTACAATGAGCAGTTCTTC. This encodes CASDRSGRDSYNEQFF.